This T cell receptor (beta chain) was sequenced in a study of blood T cell repertoires in COVID-19. In the study overall: Samples taken during acute and convalescent COVID-19 were collected in the United States, Italy and Spain.

As handled by the study authors: Estimates of nucleated cell counts were drawn from the amplification of reference gene primers. The table came from immunoSEQ multiplex PCR; TCRdb's copy has only in-frame clones and leaves some out. Clonal size and the V and J genes are those of that table, whereas D and trimming came from the DNA. This table holds 72,000 or so clones, over 85% found once. The CDR3 sequence is 14 residues long. V lost 5 bases, J lost 6 bases, and 4 bases stayed unmatched. Germline lookup yields CDR1 SGHNT and CDR2 YENEEA. Sequencing was performed on peripheral blood. The gene calls are TRBV11-3 and TRBJ1-6; 7 nucleotides line up with TRBD1. The clonotype originates from a man in his 60s with acute or convalescent COVID-19. The CDR3 sequence: CASSLGQPNSPLHF. The CDR3 DNA follows: TGTGCCAGCAGCCTGGGACAGCCTAATTCACCCCTCCACTTT.